This T cell receptor (beta chain) came from a study of blood T cell repertoires in COVID-19. At the level of the study: Acute-phase and convalescent COVID-19 samples originated in the United States, Italy and Spain. T cells, B-cell-depleted T cells, or PBMCs supplied cDNA or gDNA.

Enrolment of Seattle patients took place during active infection, and they were followed longitudinally. Original methodology: Estimated nucleated cell counts came from reference gene primer amplification. Sequenced by immunoSEQ multiplex PCR; TCRdb stores in-frame clones only, minus some. That table is the source of V, J and clone size, and D and trimming were worked out from the DNA. The data contain 250,000 to 300,000 clones, almost 90% of them singletons. This CDR3 contains 14 residues. Germline CDR1 is SQVTM and CDR2 is ANQGSEA. V shed 5 bases and J 5 bases; nucleotides not matched to a gene: 8. The material sequenced was peripheral blood. The clonotype was recovered from a woman aged 30 to 39 with COVID-19, enrolled during active disease. This sequence joins TRBV29-1 and TRBJ2-2, with 7 bases identical to TRBD1. DNA for the CDR3: TGCAGCGTTTTTTCCCACAGGGGTACCGGGGAGCTGTTTTTT. This translates into CSVFSHRGTGELFF.